Following are 11 T cell receptor beta chains from one sample sequenced in a study of pediatric ulcerative colitis. Method: immunoSEQ multiplex PCR; TCRdb's copy keeps in-frame clones and lacks some. The data show 60,000 or so clones, with 70% to 85% seen just once and around 5% held by the top ten. The sequenced sample consisted of blood. Receptors originate from a boy younger than 18 with moderate ulcerative colitis.

The genes are TRBV4-3 and TRBJ2-7; TRBD2 might be the D (5 bases). CDR1 LGHNA and CDR2 YSLEER come from the germline V gene. The CDR3 consists of 15 residues. V was clipped by 0 bases and J by 2 bases, with 11 bases between them. The chain's CDR3 is CASSQDPGFTYEQYF. The CDR3 bases are TGCGCCAGCAGCCAAGATCCGGGATTTACCTACGAGCAGTACTTC.

The chain links TRBV15 to TRBJ1-2, with 7 bases lining up with TRBD1. The CDR3 covers 14 residues. After removal of 5 bases from V and 5 bases from J, the junction contained 8 bases not matched to a gene. Germline CDR1 reads LNHNV; CDR2 reads YYDKDF (reference sequence). In DNA, the CDR3 is TGTGCCACCAGCCCCCAGGGGGGCGCTTATGGCTACACCTTC. Translation gives CATSPQGGAYGYTF.

The rearrangement links TRBV21-1 to TRBJ1-2. TRBV21-1 is designated a pseudogene. The CDR3 runs 15 residues. This CDR3 reads CASSKVPRDLYGYTF. The CDR3, as DNA: TGTGCCAGCAGCAAAGTTCCCCGGGACCTATATGGCTACACCTTC.

V gene TRBV14 combines with J gene TRBJ2-7, with D possibly being TRBD2 (6 bases). This CDR3 comprises 15 residues. Trimming shortened V by 4 bases and J by 4 bases, and 17 bases separated the two germline ends. CDR1 is SGHDN, CDR2 FVKESK, per germline. The CDR3 is CASSLNRGISYEQYF. The CDR3 nucleotides are TGTGCCAGCAGCCTAAACCGGGGGATTTCTTACGAGCAGTACTTC. The full variable domain, rest sourced from reference TRBV14 and TRBJ2-7, is EAGVTQFPSHSVIEKGQTVTLRCDPISGHDNLYWYRRVMGKEIKFLLHFVKESKQDESGMPNNRFLAERTGGTYSTLKVQPAELEDSGVYFCASSLNRGISYEQYFGPGTRLTVT.

The chain recombines TRBV14 with TRBJ1-2; 9 bases match TRBD1. The CDR3 consists of 14 residues. Germline V CDR1 and CDR2: SGHDN, FVKESK. Germline trimming cut 4 bases from V and 4 bases from J; bases unmatched to any gene: 4. CDR3 bases: TGTGCCAGCAGCCCGGGACAGGGTCCCTATGGCTACACCTTC. Translation: CASSPGQGPYGYTF.

This clone was counted once. The V call is TRBV7-9, the J call TRBJ2-1, with 9 positions matching TRBD1. The trim removed 4 bases at V and 5 bases at J, leaving 6 bases unmatched. Germline loops: CDR1 SEHNR, CDR2 FQNEAQ (reference sequence). The CDR3 loop spans 15 amino acids. The CDR3 coding sequence is TGTGCCAGCAGCTCGTTCGGGACAGGGAACAATGAGCAGTTCTTC. It translates to CASSSFGTGNNEQFF. The full variable domain, with the rest looked up from reference TRBV7-9 and TRBJ2-1, is DTGVSQNPRHKITKRGQNVTFRCDPISEHNRLYWYRQTLGQGPEFLTYFQNEAQLEKSRLLSDRFSAERPKGSFSTLEIQRTEQGDSAMYLCASSSFGTGNNEQFFGPGTRLTVL.

The rearrangement uses TRBV7-8 and TRBJ1-5; D perhaps matches TRBD1 (5 bases). The V and J ends lost 4 bases and 5 bases respectively, with 9 bases between them. The length of the CDR3 is 13 residues. Germline CDR1 is SGHVS and CDR2 is FQNEAQ. The CDR3 is CASSWGRDQPQHF. The DNA of the CDR3 is TGTGCCAGCAGCTGGGGACGGGATCAGCCCCAGCATTTT.

The chain is built from TRBV5-1 and TRBJ2-7; D is unresolved. V lost 0 bases, J lost 5 bases, and 12 bases lay in between. Germline CDR1 is SGHRS and CDR2 is YFSETQ. The CDR3 loop spans 14 amino acids. The CDR3 DNA follows: TGCGCCAGCAGCTTGGCCGGACCAAGGGACGAGCAGTACTTC. Encoded protein: CASSLAGPRDEQYF.

The V and J genes are TRBV5-1 and TRBJ2-3; no clear D gene. V was trimmed by 0 bases and J by 0 bases, leaving 5 bases between them. The V gene's germline CDR1 is SGHRS and CDR2 YFSETQ. The CDR3 has 14 amino acids. Written as DNA, the CDR3 is TGCGCCAGCAGCTTGGAAACAAGCACAGATACGCAGTATTTT. As protein: CASSLETSTDTQYF.

This clone came up a few times. V is TRBV4-2 and J is TRBJ1-1, with D possibly TRBD1 on 5 matching bases. Trimming took 0 bases from V and 5 from J, leaving 13 bases between them. Per germline, CDR1 LGHNA and CDR2 YNFKEQ. The CDR3 covers 15 residues. The CDR3 nucleotides read TGTGCCAGCAGCCAAGAAGTCCAGGGTGGGACTGAAGCTTTCTTT. This encodes CASSQEVQGGTEAFF.

The chain couples TRBV7-6 to TRBJ2-5; D may match TRBD1 or TRBD2 (5 bases each). V lost 4 bases and J 1 base, leaving 16 bases between the germline ends. The germline V gene has CDR1 SGHVS and CDR2 FNYEAQ. This CDR3 is built from 16 residues. CDR3 DNA sequence: TGTGCCAGCAGCTCAGTGGGGACGGGTCCCCAAGAGACCCAGTACTTC. The encoded protein is CASSSVGTGPQETQYF.